This is a list of T cell receptor beta chains from one sample in a study of T cell changes during pregnancy in multiple sclerosis. Sequenced by immunoSEQ multiplex PCR; TCRdb stores in-frame clones only, minus some. Here the sample spans under 35,000 clones, approximately 88% being singletons. The starting material was CD8+ T cells from peripheral blood mononuclear cells, obtained before pregnancy. The receptors come from a female donor with multiple sclerosis, enrolled in a pregnancy study. Each CDR3 is given with its conserved first and last residue. The D gene is left open where the match is weak. Clone size is given for some rows only: seen once, a few or many times, or a class if the clone is expanded.

j_gene: TRBJ2-5; abundance: .; v_gene: TRBV5-8; d_gene: .; CDR3aa: CASSTRGRETQYF; CDR3nt: TGTGCCAGCAGCACCAGGGGTAGGGAGACCCAGTACTTC
j_gene: TRBJ1-1; abundance: .; v_gene: TRBV5-6; d_gene: TRBD1; CDR3aa: CASSLPAQGEVFF; CDR3nt: TGTGCCAGCAGCTTGCCGGCACAGGGGGAAGTTTTCTTT
j_gene: TRBJ1-1; abundance: .; v_gene: TRBV11-2; d_gene: .; CDR3aa: CASSFGLGRMNTEAFF; CDR3nt: TGTGCCAGCAGCTTCGGGCTCGGGAGAATGAACACTGAAGCTTTCTTT
j_gene: TRBJ1-5; abundance: .; v_gene: TRBV27; d_gene: .; CDR3aa: CASSEVIGQPQHF; CDR3nt: TGTGCCAGCAGCGAGGTTATTGGACAGCCCCAGCATTTT
j_gene: TRBJ2-7; abundance: .; v_gene: TRBV7-9; d_gene: .; CDR3aa: CASSFWGRAHEQYF; CDR3nt: TGTGCCAGCAGCTTTTGGGGCAGGGCACACGAGCAGTACTTC
j_gene: TRBJ2-5; abundance: .; v_gene: TRBV11-2; d_gene: .; CDR3aa: CASSLAGAWVQETQYF; CDR3nt: TGTGCCAGCAGCTTGGCGGGGGCGTGGGTCCAAGAGACCCAGTACTTC
j_gene: TRBJ1-1; abundance: .; v_gene: TRBV27; d_gene: .; CDR3aa: CASSASPTSVPLNTEAFF; CDR3nt: TGTGCCAGCAGCGCCTCTCCTACCAGCGTCCCCCTGAACACTGAAGCTTTCTTT
j_gene: TRBJ2-7; abundance: .; v_gene: TRBV9; d_gene: .; CDR3aa: CAIIGGDYEQYF; CDR3nt: TGTGCCATAATAGGGGGGGACTACGAGCAGTACTTC
j_gene: TRBJ1-2; abundance: once; v_gene: TRBV2; d_gene: TRBD1; CDR3aa: CASMVLGTASGYTF; CDR3nt: TGTGCCAGCATGGTGCTGGGGACAGCGAGTGGCTACACCTTC
j_gene: TRBJ1-2; abundance: .; v_gene: TRBV4-1; d_gene: .; CDR3aa: CASNLALSSLYGYTF; CDR3nt: TGCGCCAGCAATTTAGCCCTTAGTAGTCTCTATGGCTACACCTTC
j_gene: TRBJ1-2; abundance: .; v_gene: TRBV10-3; d_gene: TRBD1; CDR3aa: CAISDLYKGQGANGYTF; CDR3nt: TGTGCCATCAGTGATCTCTATAAGGGACAGGGGGCTAATGGCTACACCTTC
j_gene: TRBJ2-1; abundance: .; v_gene: TRBV4-3; d_gene: TRBD2; CDR3aa: CASSQVLAGGVEQFF; CDR3nt: TGCGCCAGCAGCCAAGTACTAGCGGGGGGCGTAGAGCAGTTCTTC
j_gene: TRBJ2-2; abundance: .; v_gene: TRBV11-2; d_gene: .; CDR3aa: CASRSGTNRNTGELFF; CDR3nt: TGTGCCAGCAGGTCCGGGACAAACCGTAACACCGGGGAGCTGTTTTTT
j_gene: TRBJ2-3; abundance: once; v_gene: TRBV13; d_gene: TRBD2; CDR3aa: CASSSELAGGPRDTQYF; CDR3nt: TGTGCCAGCAGCTCGGAACTAGCGGGGGGGCCGAGAGATACGCAGTATTTT
j_gene: TRBJ2-3; abundance: .; v_gene: TRBV7-6; d_gene: .; CDR3aa: CASSLGTVGDGSTDTQYF; CDR3nt: TGTGCCAGCAGCTTAGGCACCGTCGGAGACGGTAGCACAGATACGCAGTATTTT
j_gene: TRBJ2-7; abundance: once; v_gene: TRBV6-5; d_gene: .; CDR3aa: CASSYSGDEQYF; CDR3nt: TGTGCCAGCAGTTACTCAGGGGACGAGCAGTACTTC
j_gene: TRBJ1-4; abundance: .; v_gene: TRBV7-9; d_gene: .; CDR3aa: CASLAGEKLFF; CDR3nt: TGTGCCAGCCTCGCGGGTGAAAAACTGTTTTTT
j_gene: TRBJ2-7; abundance: .; v_gene: TRBV30; d_gene: .; CDR3aa: CAWSVSGTLTYEQYF; CDR3nt: TGTGCCTGGAGTGTATCGGGAACTCTTACCTACGAGCAGTACTTC
j_gene: TRBJ2-1; abundance: .; v_gene: TRBV9; d_gene: .; CDR3aa: CASSTGQYNEQFF; CDR3nt: TGTGCCAGCAGCACCGGACAGTACAATGAGCAGTTCTTC
j_gene: TRBJ1-1; abundance: .; v_gene: TRBV30; d_gene: .; CDR3aa: CAWRGGGNTEAFF; CDR3nt: TGTGCCTGGAGGGGCGGGGGGAACACTGAAGCTTTCTTT
j_gene: TRBJ2-5; abundance: once; v_gene: TRBV13; d_gene: TRBD2; CDR3aa: CASSAREGSGGGGETQYF; CDR3nt: TGTGCCAGCAGCGCGAGGGAAGGCAGCGGGGGGGGTGGAGAGACCCAGTACTTC
j_gene: TRBJ2-5; abundance: .; v_gene: TRBV21-1; d_gene: .; CDR3aa: CASSRRLAGGVTETQYF; CDR3nt: TGTGCCAGCAGCCGGCGACTAGCGGGGGGGGTGACGGAGACCCAGTACTTC
j_gene: TRBJ1-1; abundance: .; v_gene: TRBV6-5; d_gene: .; CDR3aa: CASSPPGLAGTEAFF; CDR3nt: TGTGCCAGCAGCCCCCCAGGGCTGGCAGGCACTGAAGCTTTCTTT
j_gene: TRBJ1-2; abundance: once; v_gene: TRBV2; d_gene: TRBD1; CDR3aa: CAGWTGADLGYTF; CDR3nt: TGTGCCGGATGGACAGGGGCGGATTTAGGCTACACCTTC
j_gene: TRBJ2-1; abundance: .; v_gene: TRBV7-7; d_gene: .; CDR3aa: CASSPGPRGGWFNEQFF; CDR3nt: TGTGCTAGCAGCCCGGGGCCCAGGGGCGGTTGGTTCAATGAGCAGTTCTTC
j_gene: TRBJ2-7; abundance: .; v_gene: TRBV5-1; d_gene: .; CDR3aa: CASSLSWGAGETYEQYF; CDR3nt: TGCGCCAGCAGCTTGTCTTGGGGAGCAGGGGAGACCTACGAGCAGTACTTC
j_gene: TRBJ1-2; abundance: few; v_gene: TRBV7-8; d_gene: .; CDR3aa: CASSFLRGNYGYTF; CDR3nt: TGTGCCAGCAGCTTCCTCCGGGGGAACTATGGCTACACCTTC
j_gene: TRBJ1-2; abundance: .; v_gene: TRBV6-6; d_gene: TRBD1; CDR3aa: CASSYQDRVYRYGYTF; CDR3nt: TGTGCCAGCAGTTACCAGGACAGGGTTTATAGATATGGCTACACCTTC
j_gene: TRBJ2-6; abundance: .; v_gene: TRBV6-1; d_gene: .; CDR3aa: CASSEAGAGANVLTF; CDR3nt: TGTGCCAGCAGTGAAGCAGGGGCTGGGGCCAACGTCCTGACTTTC
j_gene: TRBJ2-7; abundance: .; v_gene: TRBV16; d_gene: .; CDR3aa: CASSSVVGADEQYF; CDR3nt: TGTGCCAGCAGCTCCGTAGTGGGGGCGGACGAGCAGTACTTC
j_gene: TRBJ1-2; abundance: .; v_gene: TRBV5-6; d_gene: .; CDR3aa: CASSEGVGLLGGYTF; CDR3nt: TGTGCCAGCAGCGAGGGTGTCGGACTATTGGGGGGCTACACCTTC
j_gene: TRBJ1-6; abundance: .; v_gene: TRBV5-6; d_gene: TRBD1; CDR3aa: CASSFGQAITYYNSPLHF; CDR3nt: TGTGCCAGCAGCTTCGGACAGGCCATCACTTACTATAATTCACCCCTCCACTTT
j_gene: TRBJ2-5; abundance: .; v_gene: TRBV6-1; d_gene: TRBD1; CDR3aa: CASSDVPGQGEETQYF; CDR3nt: TGTGCCAGCAGTGATGTACCGGGACAGGGGGAAGAGACCCAGTACTTC
j_gene: TRBJ2-1; abundance: .; v_gene: TRBV13; d_gene: TRBD1; CDR3aa: CASSLGPGQGGEQFF; CDR3nt: TGTGCCAGCAGCTTAGGGCCGGGACAGGGAGGTGAGCAGTTCTTC
j_gene: TRBJ2-1; abundance: .; v_gene: TRBV15; d_gene: .; CDR3aa: CATSRVRGEQFF; CDR3nt: TGTGCCACCAGCAGAGTTCGGGGTGAGCAGTTCTTC
j_gene: TRBJ2-5; abundance: once; v_gene: TRBV7-3; d_gene: TRBD2; CDR3aa: CASSLAGGYQETQYF; CDR3nt: TGTGCCAGCAGTCTAGCGGGGGGGTACCAAGAGACCCAGTACTTC
j_gene: TRBJ2-1; abundance: .; v_gene: TRBV28; d_gene: TRBD2; CDR3aa: CASSFPTSGGTSSYNEQFF; CDR3nt: TGTGCCAGCAGTTTTCCGACTAGCGGGGGGACGAGCTCCTACAATGAGCAGTTCTTC
j_gene: TRBJ1-2; abundance: once; v_gene: TRBV5-6; d_gene: TRBD1; CDR3aa: CASSLANQGAFMGYTF; CDR3nt: TGTGCCAGCAGCTTAGCCAATCAGGGGGCTTTTATGGGCTACACCTTC
j_gene: TRBJ2-2; abundance: once; v_gene: TRBV5-1; d_gene: TRBD1; CDR3aa: CASSLWTGEGTGELFF; CDR3nt: TGCGCCAGCAGCCTCTGGACAGGGGAAGGCACCGGGGAGCTGTTTTTT
j_gene: TRBJ1-2; abundance: .; v_gene: TRBV6-4; d_gene: TRBD1; CDR3aa: CASSESGTGGGYTF; CDR3nt: TGTGCCAGCAGCGAATCCGGGACAGGGGGAGGCTACACCTTC
j_gene: TRBJ2-7; abundance: few; v_gene: TRBV11-3; d_gene: .; CDR3aa: CASSPPGYSYEQYF; CDR3nt: TGTGCCAGCAGCCCGCCCGGGTACTCCTACGAGCAGTACTTC
j_gene: TRBJ1-2; abundance: once; v_gene: TRBV30; d_gene: .; CDR3aa: CAWSTWYGYTF; CDR3nt: TGTGCCTGGAGTACTTGGTATGGCTACACCTTC
j_gene: TRBJ2-7; abundance: .; v_gene: TRBV13; d_gene: TRBD1; CDR3aa: CASSSDRAVDEQYF; CDR3nt: TGTGCCAGCAGCTCCGACAGGGCCGTAGACGAGCAGTACTTC
j_gene: TRBJ1-4; abundance: .; v_gene: TRBV27; d_gene: .; CDR3aa: CASSPTGDNEKLFF; CDR3nt: TGTGCCAGCAGTCCCACAGGAGATAATGAAAAACTGTTTTTT
j_gene: TRBJ2-1; abundance: .; v_gene: TRBV18; d_gene: .; CDR3aa: CASSPGQLYEQFF; CDR3nt: TGTGCCAGCTCACCCGGACAGCTGTATGAGCAGTTCTTC
j_gene: TRBJ2-1; abundance: .; v_gene: TRBV19; d_gene: TRBD2; CDR3aa: CASSRGGVRVDIPYNEQFF; CDR3nt: TGTGCCAGTAGCCGGGGGGGGGTCCGTGTTGATATACCCTACAATGAGCAGTTCTTC
j_gene: TRBJ1-2; abundance: .; v_gene: TRBV6-6; d_gene: TRBD1; CDR3aa: CASSYISGGRGYGYTF; CDR3nt: TGTGCCAGCAGTTACATTTCAGGGGGCCGCGGCTATGGCTACACCTTC
j_gene: TRBJ2-3; abundance: .; v_gene: TRBV7-9; d_gene: TRBD2; CDR3aa: CASSSTRGLAISADTQYF; CDR3nt: TGTGCCAGCAGCTCGACAAGGGGACTAGCGATATCGGCAGATACGCAGTATTTT
j_gene: TRBJ2-7; abundance: .; v_gene: TRBV7-9; d_gene: TRBD1; CDR3aa: CASSDRQGWGEQYF; CDR3nt: TGTGCCAGCAGCGATCGACAGGGTTGGGGCGAGCAGTACTTC
j_gene: TRBJ1-6; abundance: .; v_gene: TRBV5-4; d_gene: .; CDR3aa: CASSLREFNSPLHF; CDR3nt: TGTGCCAGCAGCTTACGGGAGTTTAATTCACCCCTCCACTTT
j_gene: TRBJ2-1; abundance: once; v_gene: TRBV4-3; d_gene: .; CDR3aa: CASSPYRGSRQFF; CDR3nt: TGCGCCAGCAGCCCCTACCGGGGGTCTCGGCAGTTCTTC
j_gene: TRBJ1-3; abundance: .; v_gene: TRBV12-2; d_gene: .; CDR3aa: CASRLDGQDSAGNTIYF; CDR3nt: TGTGCAAGTCGCTTAGACGGACAGGATAGCGCTGGAAACACCATATATTTT
j_gene: TRBJ2-1; abundance: .; v_gene: TRBV5-1; d_gene: TRBD2; CDR3aa: CASSPLAGGYNEQFF; CDR3nt: TGCGCCAGCAGCCCACTAGCGGGGGGCTACAATGAGCAGTTCTTC
j_gene: TRBJ2-3; abundance: .; v_gene: TRBV5-6; d_gene: TRBD2; CDR3aa: CASSLETSWGTQYF; CDR3nt: TGTGCCAGCAGCTTGGAGACTAGCTGGGGTACGCAGTATTTT
j_gene: TRBJ2-7; abundance: .; v_gene: TRBV5-6; d_gene: .; CDR3aa: CASSFTGPGEQYF; CDR3nt: TGTGCCAGCAGCTTTACGGGTCCGGGCGAGCAGTACTTC